This T cell receptor (beta chain) was recovered during a study of blood T cell repertoires in COVID-19. With V trimmed by 5 bases and J by 7 bases, 7 bases remained unmatched. The germline CDR1 and CDR2 sequences are MNHEY and SVGAGI. The CDR3 spans 14 residues. Method: immunoSEQ multiplex PCR; TCRdb's copy keeps in-frame clones and lacks some. The top ten hold roughly 3.6% of the sample, which has some 300,000 clones, 90% seen once. Sequenced input: PBMCs or T cells enriched from blood (not recorded which). This chain joins TRBV6-5 and TRBJ1-5; 8 bases are shared with TRBD1. The clonotype originates from a young woman who had been exposed to COVID-19. The chain's CDR3 is CASSNGGTGQPQHF. The CDR3 DNA reads TGTGCCAGCAGTAACGGGGGGACAGGACAGCCCCAGCATTTT.